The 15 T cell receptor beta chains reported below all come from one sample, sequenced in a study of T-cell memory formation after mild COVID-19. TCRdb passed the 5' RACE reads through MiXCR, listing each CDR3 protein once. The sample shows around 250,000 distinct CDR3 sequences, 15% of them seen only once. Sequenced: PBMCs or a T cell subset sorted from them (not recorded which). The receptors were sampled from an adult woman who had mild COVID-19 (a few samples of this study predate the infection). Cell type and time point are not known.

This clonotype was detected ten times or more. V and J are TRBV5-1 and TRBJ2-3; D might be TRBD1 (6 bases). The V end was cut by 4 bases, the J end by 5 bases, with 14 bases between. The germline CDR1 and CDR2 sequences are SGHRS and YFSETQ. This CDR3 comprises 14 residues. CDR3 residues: CASSNPGAGDTQYF. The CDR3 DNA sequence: TGCGCCAGCAGCAACCCAGGGGCGGGAGATACGCAGTATTTT.

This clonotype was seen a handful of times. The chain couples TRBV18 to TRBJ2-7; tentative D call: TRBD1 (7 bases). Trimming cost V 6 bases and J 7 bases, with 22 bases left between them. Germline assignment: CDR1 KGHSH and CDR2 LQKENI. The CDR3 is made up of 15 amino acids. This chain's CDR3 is CASSLRGESSWEQYF. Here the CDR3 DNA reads TGTGCCAGCTCCCTCAGGGGGGAGTCAAGTTGGGAGCAGTACTTC.

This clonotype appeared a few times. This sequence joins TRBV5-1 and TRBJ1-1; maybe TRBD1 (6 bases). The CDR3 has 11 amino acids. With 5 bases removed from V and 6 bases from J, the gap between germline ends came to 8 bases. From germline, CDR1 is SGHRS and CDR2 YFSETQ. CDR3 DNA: TGCGCCAGCAGTGGGGGCGCTGAAGCTTTCTTT. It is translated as CASSGGAEAFF.

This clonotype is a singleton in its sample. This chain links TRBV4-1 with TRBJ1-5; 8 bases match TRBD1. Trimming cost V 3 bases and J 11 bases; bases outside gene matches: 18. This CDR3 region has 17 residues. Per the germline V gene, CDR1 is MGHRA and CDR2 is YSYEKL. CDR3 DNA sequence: TGCGCCAGCAGCCACCCAGGACGGAGCACTAAGGACAGGGCCCAGCATTTT. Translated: CASSHPGRSTKDRAQHF.

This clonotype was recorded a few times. The CDR3 here is CASSLASGGSPEAFF. The CDR3 bases are TGTGCCAGCAGCTTAGCATCAGGGGGATCGCCTGAAGCTTTCTTT. The rearrangement uses TRBV7-6 and TRBJ1-1, with TRBD1 matching 7 bases. CDR1 and CDR2 from the germline V gene are SGHVS and FNYEAQ. The CDR3 spans 15 residues. Trimming at V came to 0 bases and at J to 6 bases, leaving 7 bases not matched to a gene.

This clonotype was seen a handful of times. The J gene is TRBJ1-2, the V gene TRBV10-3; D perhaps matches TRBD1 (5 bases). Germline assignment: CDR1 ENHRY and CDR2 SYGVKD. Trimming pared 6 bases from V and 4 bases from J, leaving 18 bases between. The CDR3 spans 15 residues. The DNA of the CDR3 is TGTGCCATCAGACCGGGTCAGGGCTTGGGCTATGGCTACACCTTC. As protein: CAIRPGQGLGYGYTF.

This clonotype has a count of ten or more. CDR3 DNA: TGTGCCAGCAGTGAAGCGACAGCAAGGAGCACAGATACGCAGTATTTT. Its translation: CASSEATARSTDTQYF. The rearrangement uses TRBV2 and TRBJ2-3; D is perhaps TRBD1 (5 bases). Germline V gene sequence: CDR1 SNHLY, CDR2 FYNNEI. Deletions cut 0 bases from V and 0 bases from J, with 10 bases between. The CDR3 totals 16 residues.

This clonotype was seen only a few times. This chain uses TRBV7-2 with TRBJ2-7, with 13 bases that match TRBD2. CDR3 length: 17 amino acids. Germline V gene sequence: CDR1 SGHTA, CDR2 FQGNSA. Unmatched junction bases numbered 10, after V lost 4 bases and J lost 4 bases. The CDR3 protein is CASSSTFTSGRGYEQYF. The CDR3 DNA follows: TGTGCCAGCAGCTCAACTTTTACTAGCGGGAGGGGGTACGAGCAGTACTTC.

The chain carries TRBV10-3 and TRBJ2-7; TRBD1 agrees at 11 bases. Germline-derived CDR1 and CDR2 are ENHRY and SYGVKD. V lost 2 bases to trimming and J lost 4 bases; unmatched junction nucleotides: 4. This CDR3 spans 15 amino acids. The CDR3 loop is CAISEGTGGSYEQYF. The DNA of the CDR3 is TGTGCCATCAGTGAGGGGACAGGGGGGTCATACGAGCAGTACTTC.

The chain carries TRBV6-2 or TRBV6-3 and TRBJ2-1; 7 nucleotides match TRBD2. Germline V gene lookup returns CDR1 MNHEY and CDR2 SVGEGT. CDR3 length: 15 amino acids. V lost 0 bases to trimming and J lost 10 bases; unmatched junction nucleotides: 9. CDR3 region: CASSYSSLAVGEQFF. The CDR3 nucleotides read TGTGCCAGCAGTTACTCGTCCCTAGCGGTCGGGGAGCAGTTCTTC.

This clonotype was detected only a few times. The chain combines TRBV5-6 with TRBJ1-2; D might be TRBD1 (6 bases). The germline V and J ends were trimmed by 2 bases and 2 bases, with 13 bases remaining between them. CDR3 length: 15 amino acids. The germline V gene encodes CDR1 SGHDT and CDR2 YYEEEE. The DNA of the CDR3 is TGTGCCAGCAGCTTCGAATACAGGGCCAACTATGGCTACACCTTC. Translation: CASSFEYRANYGYTF.

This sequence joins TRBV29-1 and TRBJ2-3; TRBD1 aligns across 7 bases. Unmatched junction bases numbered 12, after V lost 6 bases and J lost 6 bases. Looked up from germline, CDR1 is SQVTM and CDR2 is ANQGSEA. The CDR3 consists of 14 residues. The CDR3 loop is CSVIIEGALDTQYF. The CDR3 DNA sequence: TGCAGCGTGATCATAGAGGGGGCCCTGGATACGCAGTATTTT.

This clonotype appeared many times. CDR3 DNA: TGTGCCATCAGTGAAACTACAACCCAGTACTTC. Its translation: CAISETTTQYF. The rearrangement links TRBV10-3 to TRBJ2-5, with unresolved D. The CDR3 loop spans 11 amino acids. Trimming shortened V by 3 bases and J by 8 bases, and 7 bases separated the two germline ends. Germline V CDR1 and CDR2: ENHRY, SYGVKD.

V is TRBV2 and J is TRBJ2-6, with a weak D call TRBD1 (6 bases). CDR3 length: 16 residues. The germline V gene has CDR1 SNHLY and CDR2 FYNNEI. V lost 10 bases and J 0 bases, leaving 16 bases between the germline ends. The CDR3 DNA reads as TGTGCCAACTCCGGGACATTAAGCTCTGGGGCCAACGTCCTGACTTTC. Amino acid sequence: CANSGTLSSGANVLTF.

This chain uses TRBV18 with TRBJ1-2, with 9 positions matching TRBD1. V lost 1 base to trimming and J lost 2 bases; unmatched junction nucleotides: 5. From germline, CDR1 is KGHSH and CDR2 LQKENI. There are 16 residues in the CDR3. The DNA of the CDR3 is TGTGCCAGCTCACCACGTGGGGGACAGGGAAACTATGGCTACACCTTC. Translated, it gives CASSPRGGQGNYGYTF.